Following are 3 T cell receptor beta chains from one sample sequenced in a study of tumor-infiltrating lymphocytes in localized non-small cell lung cancer. Clones were sequenced by immunoSEQ multiplex PCR, and TCRdb holds only the in-frame ones, with some missing. The sample contains under 25,000 clones, 55% to 75% of which appear only once. Sequenced input: lung tumor tissue. These receptors all stem from a human donor with non-small cell lung cancer.

This clone was seen a handful of times. The V call is TRBV28, the J call TRBJ1-3, with D possibly matching TRBD1 (5 bases). The CDR3 is made up of 16 amino acids. V was cut by 5 bases and J by 0 bases, with 14 bases left in between. In germline, CDR1 is MDHEN, CDR2 SYDVKM. The CDR3 sequence: CASSLAWGRSGNTIYF. The CDR3 DNA follows: TGTGCCAGCAGTCTTGCATGGGGCCGCTCTGGAAACACCATATATTTT.

This chain uses TRBV14 with TRBJ2-3, with D unclear. Germline loops: CDR1 SGHDN, CDR2 FVKESK. This CDR3 is 17 amino acids long. V lost 3 bases and J lost 2, with 18 bases in between. The CDR3 DNA reads TGTGCCAGCAGCCAGAAGGCGGCTGCGCGAAACACAGATACGCAGTATTTT. It yields the protein CASSQKAAARNTDTQYF.

This sequence joins TRBV7-7 and TRBJ2-1; D gene unclear. CDR1 SSHAT and CDR2 FNYEAQ come from the germline V gene (reference sequence). The V gene lost 5 bases and the J gene lost 12 bases, with 17 bases spanning the gap. There are 13 residues in the CDR3. The CDR3 DNA sequence: TGTGCCAGCAGCCAGGAACTCACCACCTCGCAGTTCTTC. This sequence encodes CASSQELTTSQFF.